Below, 13 T cell receptor beta chains from the same sample are listed, as sequenced in a study of T cell clonotyping in hematopoietic cell transplantation. Time point defined: recipient sample about 28 days before transplant, after cytoreduction. The method was immunoSEQ multiplex PCR; TCRdb's version includes in-frame clones alone and lacks a portion of them. The sample lists about 69,000 clones; almost 97% were seen once. The sample in question was peripheral blood mononuclear cells, obtained before stem cell transplant. The receptors derive from a woman aged 50 to 60 with acute myeloid leukemia. Some clones in this sample may be carry-over from other donors' samples.

The chain joins TRBV19 to TRBJ1-1; D unresolved. CDR1 is LNHDA, CDR2 SQIVND, per germline (reference sequence). Trimming stripped 5 bases from V and 6 bases from J, with 10 bases between. The CDR3 contains 12 residues. The CDR3, as DNA: TGTGCCAGTAGTTTACAGAGTGCTGAAGCTTTCTTT. This codes for CASSLQSAEAFF.

This clone was seen just once. The chain recombines TRBV7-6 with TRBJ2-2; D might be TRBD1 or TRBD2, each matching 5 bases. Trimming shortened V by 3 bases and J by 5 bases, and 19 bases separated the two germline ends. The germline CDR1 and CDR2 sequences are SGHVS and FNYEAQ. The CDR3 has 17 residues. CDR3 DNA sequence: TGTGCCAGCAGCTTGGGACCAGAGGGGTCGAGTACCGGGGAGCTGTTTTTT. It yields the protein CASSLGPEGSSTGELFF.

This chain connects TRBV6-1 to TRBJ1-4; 7 nucleotides line up with TRBD1. The CDR3 totals 14 residues. With V trimmed by 7 bases and J by 8 bases, 10 bases remained unmatched. Germline assignment: CDR1 MNHNS and CDR2 SASEGT. The CDR3, as DNA: TGTGCCAGCAACCTAGACAGGGACGGGGAAAAACTGTTTTTT. Its protein is CASNLDRDGEKLFF.

The genes are TRBV10-3 and TRBJ2-7; 10 bases agree with TRBD2. The CDR3 extends over 16 amino acids. Germline V gene lookup returns CDR1 ENHRY and CDR2 SYGVKD. V dropped 5 bases and J dropped 0; count of bases not matched to a gene: 7. The CDR3 DNA follows: TGTGCCATCAGTTACACTATAGCGGGAGGCTCCTACGAGCAGTACTTC. This translates into CAISYTIAGGSYEQYF.

The chain is built from TRBV28 and TRBJ1-1, with TRBD1 identical over 8 bases. Germline V CDR1 and CDR2: MDHEN, SYDVKM. The CDR3 length is 15 residues. With V trimmed by 7 bases and J by 4 bases, 11 bases remained unmatched. The CDR3 nucleotides read TGTGCCAGCAACCGAGGACAGGGAAGGTTCACTGAAGCTTTCTTT. It translates to CASNRGQGRFTEAFF.

The chain links TRBV2 to TRBJ2-5; D remains unclear. Germline V gene data show CDR1 as SNHLY and CDR2 as FYNNEI. V was pared by 2 bases and J by 5 bases, with 12 bases between. This CDR3 comprises 14 residues. The CDR3 region is CASSERRSGETQYF. DNA for the CDR3: TGTGCCAGCAGTGAACGGCGGTCCGGGGAGACCCAGTACTTC. Drawing the rest from reference TRBV2 and TRBJ2-5, the complete variable domain is EPEVTQTPSHQVTQMGQEVILRCVPISNHLYFYWYRQILGQKVEFLVSFYNNEISEKSEIFDDQFSVERPDGSNFTLKIRSTKLEDSAMYFCASSERRSGETQYFGPGTRLLVL.

V usage is TRBV2 and J usage is TRBJ2-3; TRBD2 agrees at 14 bases. With V trimmed by 6 bases and J by 8 bases, 4 bases remained unmatched. This CDR3 region has 14 residues. Germline CDR1 and CDR2: SNHLY and FYNNEI. Here the CDR3 reads CASRPGLAGVTQYF. The DNA for the CDR3 is TGTGCCAGCAGGCCGGGACTAGCGGGAGTTACGCAGTATTTT.

This chain joins TRBV30 and TRBJ1-2, with no clear D. V was pared by 3 bases and J by 6 bases, with 14 bases between. The CDR3 has 13 residues. Per germline, CDR1 GTSNPN and CDR2 SVGIG (reference sequence). CDR3 region: CAWRTGSVNGYTF. DNA for the CDR3: TGTGCCTGGAGGACGGGGTCAGTGAATGGCTACACCTTC. The variable domain in full, completed from reference TRBV30 and TRBJ1-2, reads SQTIHQWPATLVQPVGSPLSLECTVEGTSNPNLYWYRQAAGRGLQLLFYSVGIGQISSEVPQNLSASRPQDRQFILSSKKLLLSDSGFYLCAWRTGSVNGYTFGSGTRLTVV.

This chain uses TRBV19 with TRBJ2-2; D gene uncertain. CDR1 and CDR2 from the germline V gene are LNHDA and SQIVND (reference sequence). CDR3 size: 13 residues. Trimming stripped 3 bases from V and 6 bases from J, with 8 bases between. CDR3 DNA sequence: TGTGCCAGTAGTATTATCGCGGCCGGGGAGCTGTTTTTT. This codes for CASSIIAAGELFF. Complete variable domain (other parts from reference TRBV19 and TRBJ2-2): DGGITQSPKYLFRKEGQNVTLSCEQNLNHDAMYWYRQDPGQGLRLIYYSQIVNDFQKGDIAEGYSVSREKKESFPLTVTSAQKNPTAFYLCASSIIAAGELFFGEGSRLTVL.

The V and J genes are TRBV10-1 and TRBJ2-1; 9 positions match TRBD2. Germline V lookup: CDR1 WNHNN, CDR2 SYGVQD (reference sequence). Germline trimming cut 3 bases from V and 5 bases from J; bases unmatched to any gene: 5. This CDR3 is 15 amino acids long. CDR3 protein: CASSEARGRDNEQFF. The CDR3 bases are TGCGCCAGCAGTGAAGCTCGCGGGAGGGACAATGAGCAGTTCTTC.

This chain links TRBV14 with TRBJ2-6, with TRBD1 as a possible D gene (6 bases). Trimming stripped 3 bases from V and 4 bases from J, with 19 bases between. Germline CDR1 and CDR2: SGHDN and FVKESK. The CDR3 extends over 18 amino acids. CDR3 amino acids: CASSHEGQGIYGANVLTF. DNA of the CDR3: TGTGCCAGCAGCCACGAGGGGCAGGGGATATACGGGGCCAACGTCCTGACTTTC.

This chain connects TRBV28 to TRBJ1-1, with 7 bases that match TRBD1. Germline CDR1 MDHEN, CDR2 SYDVKM. This CDR3 spans 13 amino acids. V was pared by 7 bases and J by 11 bases, with 13 bases of the junction left unmatched. The CDR3, as DNA: TGTGCCAGCATGCCAGGGGGAACCCTTAGGGCTTTCTTT. It specifies CASMPGGTLRAFF.

The V gene is TRBV2, the J gene TRBJ2-5; D remains ambiguous. V was pared by 5 bases and J by 1 base, with 11 bases between. Per germline, CDR1 SNHLY and CDR2 FYNNEI. This CDR3 comprises 14 residues. This chain's CDR3 is CASSLRPTQETQYF. CDR3 DNA sequence: TGTGCCAGCAGTTTGCGACCGACCCAAGAGACCCAGTACTTC.